The rows below give T cell receptor beta chains drawn from one sample of a study of blood T cells in healthy people across ages. TCRdb re-called the 5' RACE reads with MiXCR, one entry per CDR3 protein. The table records hundreds of thousands of distinct CDR3 sequences, 35% to 60% of them present only once. The specimen sequenced was blood. Source of these receptors: an older man in good health. Each CDR3 is given with its conserved first and last residue. The D gene is left open where the match is weak. The size entry is marked missing in some rows and otherwise reads once, few, many or a size class.

abundance: .; j_gene: TRBJ2-1; v_gene: TRBV6-1; d_gene: .; CDR3nt: TGTGCCAGCAGTGAATGGCGGGCGAGGGACAATGAGCAGTTCTTC; CDR3aa: CASSEWRARDNEQFF
abundance: few; j_gene: TRBJ2-7; v_gene: TRBV2; d_gene: .; CDR3nt: TGTGCCGCGGGGCAGGGGGCCTACGAGCAGTACTTC; CDR3aa: CAAGQGAYEQYF
abundance: .; j_gene: TRBJ2-1; v_gene: TRBV5-6; d_gene: TRBD2; CDR3nt: TGTGCCAGCAGTTACGCGGGAGTGGGGTACAATGAGCAGTTCTTC; CDR3aa: CASSYAGVGYNEQFF
abundance: few; j_gene: TRBJ1-2; v_gene: TRBV7-2; d_gene: TRBD1; CDR3nt: TGTGCCAGCAGCGCCCAGACAGGGATAAACTATGGCTACACCTTC; CDR3aa: CASSAQTGINYGYTF
abundance: .; j_gene: TRBJ1-1; v_gene: TRBV7-2; d_gene: TRBD1; CDR3nt: TGTGCCAGCAGCGTAAGGTCAGGGGGCACTGAAGCTTTCTTT; CDR3aa: CASSVRSGGTEAFF
abundance: .; j_gene: TRBJ2-7; v_gene: TRBV5-5; d_gene: TRBD1; CDR3nt: TGTGCCAGCAGCCAAGGGGACAGGGCCCCCTACGAGCAGTACTTC; CDR3aa: CASSQGDRAPYEQYF
abundance: .; j_gene: TRBJ2-7; v_gene: TRBV5-6; d_gene: .; CDR3nt: TGTGCCAGCAGCTTGCTCCGGGAGAGGACCTACGAGCAGTACTTC; CDR3aa: CASSLLRERTYEQYF
abundance: .; j_gene: TRBJ2-7; v_gene: TRBV5-1; d_gene: TRBD1; CDR3nt: TGCGCCAGCAGCTTGACCGGACAGGCGAGCTCCTACAATGAGCAGTACTTC; CDR3aa: CASSLTGQASSYNEQYF
abundance: many; j_gene: TRBJ2-7; v_gene: TRBV4-3; d_gene: .; CDR3nt: TGCGCCAGCAGCCAAGATTACGAGGTAGGAGAGCAGTACTTC; CDR3aa: CASSQDYEVGEQYF
abundance: many; j_gene: TRBJ2-1; v_gene: TRBV5-1; d_gene: .; CDR3nt: TGCGCCAGCAGTTTGACTAGAAATGAGCAGTTCTTC; CDR3aa: CASSLTRNEQFF
abundance: few; j_gene: TRBJ2-7; v_gene: TRBV4-2; d_gene: .; CDR3nt: TGTGCCAGCAGCCACGTCCGGACCATACCCTACGAGCAGTACTTC; CDR3aa: CASSHVRTIPYEQYF
abundance: few; j_gene: TRBJ2-3; v_gene: TRBV7-6; d_gene: .; CDR3nt: TGTGCCAGCAGCGCCGTGAGGGATACGCAGTATTTT; CDR3aa: CASSAVRDTQYF
abundance: few; j_gene: TRBJ2-5; v_gene: TRBV7-3; d_gene: .; CDR3nt: TGTGCCAGCAGCGAGCTACAATTCGGGACCCAGTACTTC; CDR3aa: CASSELQFGTQYF
abundance: few; j_gene: TRBJ2-6; v_gene: TRBV28; d_gene: .; CDR3nt: TGTGCCAGCGCCAGAGTCCGTTCTGGGGCCAACGTCCTGACTTTC; CDR3aa: CASARVRSGANVLTF
abundance: many; j_gene: TRBJ2-5; v_gene: TRBV20-1; d_gene: TRBD2; CDR3nt: TGCAGTGCGCGGGCGGGAGCTTTGGAGACCCAGTACTTC; CDR3aa: CSARAGALETQYF
abundance: .; j_gene: TRBJ2-3; v_gene: TRBV6-4; d_gene: TRBD2; CDR3nt: TGTGCCAGCAGTGAAACTAGCGGGCCCACAGATACGCAGTATTTT; CDR3aa: CASSETSGPTDTQYF
abundance: .; j_gene: TRBJ2-1; v_gene: TRBV5-1; d_gene: .; CDR3nt: TGCGCCAGCAGCGTCGGGAGCCCCTCCTACAATGAGCAGTTCTTC; CDR3aa: CASSVGSPSYNEQFF
abundance: .; j_gene: TRBJ2-3; v_gene: TRBV3-1; d_gene: TRBD2; CDR3nt: TGTGCCAGCAGCGCCCCCAGCGGGAGACGGAGAGATACGCAGTATTTT; CDR3aa: CASSAPSGRRRDTQYF
abundance: few; j_gene: TRBJ2-7; v_gene: TRBV29-1; d_gene: TRBD2; CDR3nt: TGCAGCGTCGGACTAGCGGACTACGAGCAGTACTTC; CDR3aa: CSVGLADYEQYF
abundance: .; j_gene: TRBJ2-4; v_gene: TRBV20-1; d_gene: TRBD1; CDR3nt: TGCAGTGCTAGGGACAGGGATTCCCAGCAGTACTTC; CDR3aa: CSARDRDSQQYF
abundance: .; j_gene: TRBJ2-7; v_gene: TRBV5-1; d_gene: .; CDR3nt: TGCGCCAGCAGCTTTGATATGACAGGATCCTACGAGCAGTACTTC; CDR3aa: CASSFDMTGSYEQYF
abundance: few; j_gene: TRBJ2-7; v_gene: TRBV10-3; d_gene: .; CDR3nt: TGTGCCATCAGGATGGACAGTCTCCACTCCTACGAGCAGTACTTC; CDR3aa: CAIRMDSLHSYEQYF
abundance: .; j_gene: TRBJ2-3; v_gene: TRBV30; d_gene: .; CDR3nt: TGTGCCTGGAGCGGCAGCCGGGGTACAGATACGCAGTATTTT; CDR3aa: CAWSGSRGTDTQYF
abundance: .; j_gene: TRBJ2-3; v_gene: TRBV5-1; d_gene: TRBD2; CDR3nt: TGCGCCAGCACAGCTCTGGGACTAAGCACAGAGACGCAGTATTTT; CDR3aa: CASTALGLSTETQYF
abundance: .; j_gene: TRBJ2-3; v_gene: TRBV7-6; d_gene: .; CDR3nt: TGTGCCAGCAGCTTAGGCTTCGGGAGTACGCAGTATTTT; CDR3aa: CASSLGFGSTQYF
abundance: .; j_gene: TRBJ1-2; v_gene: TRBV28; d_gene: TRBD1; CDR3nt: TGTGCCAGCAGGATTCCAACAGGGGCCGGGGGTGACTATGGCTACACCTTC; CDR3aa: CASRIPTGAGGDYGYTF
abundance: .; j_gene: TRBJ2-1; v_gene: TRBV5-1; d_gene: TRBD2; CDR3nt: TGCGCCAGCAGAAAGACTAGCGATGAGCAGTTCTTC; CDR3aa: CASRKTSDEQFF
abundance: .; j_gene: TRBJ2-7; v_gene: TRBV29-1; d_gene: .; CDR3nt: TGCAGCGTTGAATCTAGGCAGTCCTACGAGCAGTACTTC; CDR3aa: CSVESRQSYEQYF
abundance: .; j_gene: TRBJ1-1; v_gene: TRBV3-1; d_gene: .; CDR3nt: TGTGCCAGCAGCCAGCAGTTCATGAACACTGAAGCTTTCTTT; CDR3aa: CASSQQFMNTEAFF
abundance: few; j_gene: TRBJ2-6; v_gene: TRBV7-8; d_gene: TRBD1; CDR3nt: TGTGCCAGCAGCCCGAACAGGGGGCAGGCCTCTGGGGCCAACGTCCTGACTTTC; CDR3aa: CASSPNRGQASGANVLTF
abundance: once; j_gene: TRBJ2-1; v_gene: TRBV12-3/TRBV12-4; d_gene: .; CDR3nt: TGTGCCAGCAGTCCCCGGGACAAGAAACGAAACAATGAGCAGTTCTTC; CDR3aa: CASSPRDKKRNNEQFF
abundance: .; j_gene: TRBJ2-1; v_gene: TRBV7-2; d_gene: TRBD2; CDR3nt: TGTGCCAGCAGCTTGACGACTAGCGGGGGGGGCAAGCAGTTCTTC; CDR3aa: CASSLTTSGGGKQFF
abundance: many; j_gene: TRBJ2-7; v_gene: TRBV20-1; d_gene: TRBD2; CDR3nt: TGCAGTGCTCAGATGTTAGGACGGGAGGGCCCCTACAATGAGCAGTACTTC; CDR3aa: CSAQMLGREGPYNEQYF
abundance: few; j_gene: TRBJ2-3; v_gene: TRBV5-8; d_gene: TRBD2; CDR3nt: TGTGCCGGCCGGACGGGAGGGTTCACAGATACGCAGTATTTT; CDR3aa: CAGRTGGFTDTQYF
abundance: .; j_gene: TRBJ2-1; v_gene: TRBV3-1; d_gene: .; CDR3nt: TGTGCCAGCAGCCAAGACCCCTCCGCGGGTGAGCAGTTCTTC; CDR3aa: CASSQDPSAGEQFF
abundance: .; j_gene: TRBJ2-7; v_gene: TRBV5-1; d_gene: .; CDR3nt: TGCGCCAGCAGCGCCCGGACGGCCAACGAGCAGTACTTC; CDR3aa: CASSARTANEQYF
abundance: .; j_gene: TRBJ2-1; v_gene: TRBV3-1; d_gene: .; CDR3nt: TGTGCCAGTAGCCAAGATGGTACAACCTACAATGAGCAGTTCTTC; CDR3aa: CASSQDGTTYNEQFF
abundance: many; j_gene: TRBJ2-7; v_gene: TRBV3-1; d_gene: TRBD1; CDR3nt: TGTGCCAGCAGCCAAGGGACAGGGACCTACGAGCAGTACTTC; CDR3aa: CASSQGTGTYEQYF
abundance: .; j_gene: TRBJ2-1; v_gene: TRBV20-1; d_gene: .; CDR3nt: TGCAGTGCTAGGGACAGTCGGTACAGTGAGCAGTTCTTC; CDR3aa: CSARDSRYSEQFF
abundance: .; j_gene: TRBJ2-1; v_gene: TRBV12-3/TRBV12-4; d_gene: .; CDR3nt: TGTGCCAACAGTCCAAGGGGGGGGTGGACAGACAACGAGCAGTTCTTC; CDR3aa: CANSPRGGWTDNEQFF
abundance: .; j_gene: TRBJ2-5; v_gene: TRBV20-1; d_gene: .; CDR3nt: TGCAGTGTCACGAGACGTGCGGAGACCCAGTACTTC; CDR3aa: CSVTRRAETQYF
abundance: .; j_gene: TRBJ2-7; v_gene: TRBV6-1; d_gene: .; CDR3nt: TGTGCCATCAGAAGAGGGAAGAGCTCCTACGAGCAGTACTTC; CDR3aa: CAIRRGKSSYEQYF
abundance: .; j_gene: TRBJ2-3; v_gene: TRBV6-4; d_gene: TRBD2; CDR3nt: TGTGCCAGCAGTGACTCTACTAGCGGGGGTTCAGATACGCAGTATTTT; CDR3aa: CASSDSTSGGSDTQYF
abundance: many; j_gene: TRBJ2-7; v_gene: TRBV7-3; d_gene: .; CDR3nt: TGTGCCAGCAGCTTCCACGAGCAGTACTTC; CDR3aa: CASSFHEQYF